This T cell receptor (beta chain) was retrieved from a study of blood T cell repertoires in COVID-19. Measured with immunoSEQ multiplex PCR; TCRdb has only the in-frame clones, and not every one. Among fewer than 250,000 clones listed, 80% to 90% were seen once. Sequencing was performed on peripheral blood. This clonotype was sampled from a woman aged 40-49 years with active or convalescent COVID-19.

The chain's CDR3 is CASRFIGLDLSYEQYF. CDR3 sequence (DNA): TGTGCCAGCAGATTCATAGGACTAGACCTCTCCTACGAGCAGTACTTC. The rearrangement uses TRBV2 and TRBJ2-7; 7 nucleotides agree with TRBD2. The CDR3 has 16 residues. The germline V gene encodes CDR1 SNHLY and CDR2 FYNNEI. V lost 6 bases and J lost 0; bases outside the gene matches: 11. Full variable domain (remainder filled in from reference TRBV2 and TRBJ2-7): EPEVTQTPSHQVTQMGQEVILRCVPISNHLYFYWYRQILGQKVEFLVSFYNNEISEKSEIFDDQFSVERPDGSNFTLKIRSTKLEDSAMYFCASRFIGLDLSYEQYFGPGTRLTVT.